The 4 T cell receptor beta chains below all came from one sample that was sequenced in a study of blood T cell repertoires in COVID-19 (dated by TCRdb to 2020 to 2021). Library preparation employed the immunoSEQ multiplex PCR assay. The table comes from immuneACCESS by way of TCRdb, which keeps in-frame sequences with V and J called. Part of the clones is missing from these tables; in studies checked, under half for an unresolved V gene and the rest for unknown reasons. The sample yields 300,000 to 400,000 clones; 88% were counted once. The ten largest clones take up roughly 0.97% of the sample. The sequenced material came from PBMCs or T cells enriched from blood (not recorded which). The receptors were sampled from a woman in her twenties or thirties with acute COVID-19.

This chain connects TRBV5-1 to TRBJ1-4; D possibly corresponds to TRBD1 (5 bases). CDR3 length equals 15 residues. The V end was cut by 3 bases, the J end by 7 bases, with 16 bases between. Germline CDR1 reads SGHRS; CDR2 reads YFSETQ. CDR3 in amino acids: CASSSEPTGGEKLFF. The CDR3 DNA reads TGCGCCAGCAGCTCGGAGCCGACCGGGGGTGAAAAACTGTTTTTT.

The V and J genes are TRBV6-5 and TRBJ2-6, with 8 bases that match TRBD1. V was clipped by 9 bases and J by 3 bases; unmatched bases: 7. Germline values: CDR1 MNHEY, CDR2 SVGAGI. The CDR3 is 15 amino acids. CDR3 residues: CASRTGRSGANVLTF. The CDR3 DNA reads as TGTGCCAGTCGGACAGGGCGGAGTGGGGCCAACGTCCTGACTTTC.

Comment on this clone: The sample has other DNA sequences that encode this CDR3 too. The chain joins TRBV2 to TRBJ1-2; tentative D call: TRBD1 (5 bases). Germline V lookup: CDR1 SNHLY, CDR2 FYNNEI. Between the trimmed V and J ends, which lost 8 bases and 0 bases, there was a span of 13 bases. The CDR3 extends over 14 amino acids. The CDR3 region has the DNA TGTGCCAGCCGTCCAGGACAAGCTAACTATGGCTACACCTTC. Amino acid sequence: CASRPGQANYGYTF.

The chain links TRBV7-9 to TRBJ1-1, with D perhaps TRBD1 (5 bases). This CDR3 has 14 amino acids. Germline CDR1 is SEHNR and CDR2 is FQNEAQ (reference sequence). V lost 0 bases, J lost 4 bases, and 9 bases lay in between. For the CDR3, the DNA is TGTGCCAGCAGCTTAGCCGGGGGATTCACTGAAGCTTTCTTT. Translated, it gives CASSLAGGFTEAFF.